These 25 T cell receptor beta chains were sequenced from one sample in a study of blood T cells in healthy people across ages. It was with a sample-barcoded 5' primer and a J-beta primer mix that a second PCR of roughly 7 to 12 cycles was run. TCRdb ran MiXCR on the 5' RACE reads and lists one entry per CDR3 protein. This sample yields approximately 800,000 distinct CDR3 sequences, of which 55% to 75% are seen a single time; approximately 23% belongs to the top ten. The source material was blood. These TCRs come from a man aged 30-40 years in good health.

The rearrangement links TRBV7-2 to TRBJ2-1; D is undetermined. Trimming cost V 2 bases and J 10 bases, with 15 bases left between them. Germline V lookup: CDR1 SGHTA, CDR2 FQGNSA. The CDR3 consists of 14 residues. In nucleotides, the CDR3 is TGTGCCAGCAGCTTATCGCCTGCCATGACGGAGCAGTTCTTC. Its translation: CASSLSPAMTEQFF.

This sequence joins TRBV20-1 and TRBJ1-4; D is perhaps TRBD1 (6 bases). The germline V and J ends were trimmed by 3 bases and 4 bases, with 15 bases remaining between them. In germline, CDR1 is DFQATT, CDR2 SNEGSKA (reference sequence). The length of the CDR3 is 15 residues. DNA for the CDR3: TGCAGTGCTAGTATCCCCGGGGGCGATAATGAAAAACTGTTTTTT. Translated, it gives CSASIPGGDNEKLFF.

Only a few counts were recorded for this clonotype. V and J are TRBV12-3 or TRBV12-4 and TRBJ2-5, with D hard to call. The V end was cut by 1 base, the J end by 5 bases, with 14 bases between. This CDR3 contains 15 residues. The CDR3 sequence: CASSLVGGSRETQYF. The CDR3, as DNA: TGTGCCAGCAGTTTAGTGGGTGGAAGCCGCGAGACCCAGTACTTC.

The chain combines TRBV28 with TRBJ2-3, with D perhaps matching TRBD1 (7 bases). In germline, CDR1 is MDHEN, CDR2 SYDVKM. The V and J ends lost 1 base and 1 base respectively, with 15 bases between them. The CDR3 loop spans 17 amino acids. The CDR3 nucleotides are TGTGCCAGCAGTTTATCTGGAGGGGGCGATGGCACAGATACGCAGTATTTT. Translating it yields CASSLSGGGDGTDTQYF.

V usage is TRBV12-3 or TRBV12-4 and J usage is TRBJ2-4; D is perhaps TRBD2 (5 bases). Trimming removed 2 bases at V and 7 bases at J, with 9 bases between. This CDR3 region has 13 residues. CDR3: CASSLREFNIQYF. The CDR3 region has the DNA TGTGCCAGCAGTTTAAGGGAGTTTAACATTCAGTACTTC.

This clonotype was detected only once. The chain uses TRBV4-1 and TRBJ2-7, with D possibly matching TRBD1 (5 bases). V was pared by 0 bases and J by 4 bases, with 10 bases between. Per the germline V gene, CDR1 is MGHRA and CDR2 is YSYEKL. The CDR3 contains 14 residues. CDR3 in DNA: TGCGCCAGCAGCCAAGATCAAAGGGGTTACGAGCAGTACTTC. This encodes CASSQDQRGYEQYF.

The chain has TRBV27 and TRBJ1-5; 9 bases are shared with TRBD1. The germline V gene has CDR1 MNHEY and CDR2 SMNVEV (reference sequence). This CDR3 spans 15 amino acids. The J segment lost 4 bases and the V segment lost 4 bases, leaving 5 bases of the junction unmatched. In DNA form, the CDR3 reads TGTGCCAGCAGTTCGGGACAGGGTAGAAATCAGCCCCAGCATTTT. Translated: CASSSGQGRNQPQHF.

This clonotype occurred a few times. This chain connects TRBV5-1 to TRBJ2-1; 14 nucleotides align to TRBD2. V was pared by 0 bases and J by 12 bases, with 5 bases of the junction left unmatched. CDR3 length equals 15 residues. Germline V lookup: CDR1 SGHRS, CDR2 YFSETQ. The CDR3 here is CASSLAGGLAGGQFF. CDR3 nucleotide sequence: TGCGCCAGCAGCTTGGCCGGAGGACTAGCGGGGGGGCAGTTCTTC.

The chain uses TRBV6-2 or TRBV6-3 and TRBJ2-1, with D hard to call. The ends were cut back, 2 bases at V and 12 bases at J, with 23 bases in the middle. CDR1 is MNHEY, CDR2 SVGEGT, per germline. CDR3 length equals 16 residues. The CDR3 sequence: CASSYPSTFMTRGQFF. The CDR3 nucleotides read TGTGCCAGCAGTTACCCAAGCACGTTCATGACGAGAGGGCAGTTCTTC.

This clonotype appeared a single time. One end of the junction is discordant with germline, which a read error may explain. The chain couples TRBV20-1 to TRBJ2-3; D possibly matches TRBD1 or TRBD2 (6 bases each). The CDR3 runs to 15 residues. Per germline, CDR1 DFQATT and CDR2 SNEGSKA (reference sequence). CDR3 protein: CSARVMEGGLDAQYF. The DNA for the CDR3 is TGCAGTGCTAGAGTCATGGAGGGGGGATTAGATGCGCAGTATTTT.

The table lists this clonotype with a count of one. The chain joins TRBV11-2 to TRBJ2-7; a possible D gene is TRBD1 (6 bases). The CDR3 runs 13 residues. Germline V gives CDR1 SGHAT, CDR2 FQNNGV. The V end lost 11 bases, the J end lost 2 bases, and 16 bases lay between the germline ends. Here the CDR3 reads CAGSLDRTYEQYF. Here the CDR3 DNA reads TGTGCCGGTAGCTTGGACAGAACCTACGAGCAGTACTTC.

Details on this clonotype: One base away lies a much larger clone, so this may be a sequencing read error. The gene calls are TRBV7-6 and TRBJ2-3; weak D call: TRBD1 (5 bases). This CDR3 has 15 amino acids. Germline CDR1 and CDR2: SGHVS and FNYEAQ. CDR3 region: CAISLDRAPGDTQYF. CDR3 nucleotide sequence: TGTGCCATCAGCTTAGACAGAGCTCCCGGGGATACGCAGTATTTT.

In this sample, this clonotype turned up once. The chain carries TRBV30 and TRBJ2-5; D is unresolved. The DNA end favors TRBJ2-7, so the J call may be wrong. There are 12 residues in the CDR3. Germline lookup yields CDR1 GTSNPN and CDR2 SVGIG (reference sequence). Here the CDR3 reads CAWSPQDYEQYF. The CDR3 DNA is TGTGCCTGGAGTCCACAAGACTACGAGCAGTACTTC.

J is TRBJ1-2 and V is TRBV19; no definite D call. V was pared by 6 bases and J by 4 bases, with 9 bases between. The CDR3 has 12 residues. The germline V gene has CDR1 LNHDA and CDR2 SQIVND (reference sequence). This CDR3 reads CASRDLGYGYTF. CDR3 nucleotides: TGTGCCAGTAGGGACCTCGGCTATGGCTACACCTTC. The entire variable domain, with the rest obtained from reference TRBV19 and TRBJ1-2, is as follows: DGGITQSPKYLFRKEGQNVTLSCEQNLNHDAMYWYRQDPGQGLRLIYYSQIVNDFQKGDIAEGYSVSREKKESFPLTVTSAQKNPTAFYLCASRDLGYGYTFGSGTRLTVV.

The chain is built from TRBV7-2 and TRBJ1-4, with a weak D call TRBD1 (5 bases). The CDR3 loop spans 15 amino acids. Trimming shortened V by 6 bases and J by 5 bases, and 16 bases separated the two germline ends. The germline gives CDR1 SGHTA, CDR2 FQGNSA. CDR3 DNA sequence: TGTGCCAGCAGTCCCAGGCAGGGCAAGAATGAAAAACTGTTTTTT. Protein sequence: CASSPRQGKNEKLFF. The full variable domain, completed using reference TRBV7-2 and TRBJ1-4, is GAGVSQSPSNKVTEKGKDVELRCDPISGHTALYWYRQSLGQGLEFLIYFQGNSAPDKSGLPSDRFSAERTGGSVSTLTIQRTQQEDSAVYLCASSPRQGKNEKLFFGSGTQLSVL.

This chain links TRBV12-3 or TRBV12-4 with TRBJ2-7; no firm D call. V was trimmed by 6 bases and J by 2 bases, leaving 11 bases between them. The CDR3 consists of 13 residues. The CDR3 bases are TGTGCCAGCAGCGGGCTTCCTCCCTACGAGCAGTACTTC. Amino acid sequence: CASSGLPPYEQYF.

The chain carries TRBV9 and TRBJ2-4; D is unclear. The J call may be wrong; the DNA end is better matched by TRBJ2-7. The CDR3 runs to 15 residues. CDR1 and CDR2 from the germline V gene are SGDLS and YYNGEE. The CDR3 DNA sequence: TGTGCCAGCAGCGTAGGTGCTGGAGAAGGGTACGAGCAGTACTTC. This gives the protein CASSVGAGEGYEQYF.

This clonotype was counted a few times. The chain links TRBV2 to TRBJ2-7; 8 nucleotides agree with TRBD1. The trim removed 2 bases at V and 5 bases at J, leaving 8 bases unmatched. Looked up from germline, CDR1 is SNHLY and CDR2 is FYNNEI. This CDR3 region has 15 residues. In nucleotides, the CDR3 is TGTGCCAGCAGTGAACAAAGGACAGGGCCCCACGAGCAGTACTTC. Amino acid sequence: CASSEQRTGPHEQYF.

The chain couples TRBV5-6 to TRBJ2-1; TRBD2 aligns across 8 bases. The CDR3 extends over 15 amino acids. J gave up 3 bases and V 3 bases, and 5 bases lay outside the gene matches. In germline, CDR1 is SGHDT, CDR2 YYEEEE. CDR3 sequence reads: CASSSGGPSYNEQFF. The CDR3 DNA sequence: TGTGCCAGCAGCTCGGGGGGGCCTAGCTACAATGAGCAGTTCTTC.

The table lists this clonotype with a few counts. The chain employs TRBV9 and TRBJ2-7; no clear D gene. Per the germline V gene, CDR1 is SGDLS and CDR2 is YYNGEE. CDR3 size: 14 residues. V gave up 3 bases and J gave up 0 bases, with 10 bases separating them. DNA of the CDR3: TGTGCCAGCAGCGGGGCTGCGTACTCCTACGAGCAGTACTTC. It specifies CASSGAAYSYEQYF.

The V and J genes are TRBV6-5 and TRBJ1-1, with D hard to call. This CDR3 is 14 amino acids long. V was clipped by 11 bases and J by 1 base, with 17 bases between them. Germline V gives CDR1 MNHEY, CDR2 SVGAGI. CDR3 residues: CAASTSAANTEAFF. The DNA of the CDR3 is TGTGCCGCCTCTACAAGTGCTGCGAACACTGAAGCTTTCTTT.

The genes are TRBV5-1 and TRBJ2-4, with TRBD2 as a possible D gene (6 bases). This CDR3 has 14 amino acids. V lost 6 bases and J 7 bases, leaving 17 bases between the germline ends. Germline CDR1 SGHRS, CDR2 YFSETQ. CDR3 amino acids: CASTPTDYSNIQYF. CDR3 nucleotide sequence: TGCGCCAGCACCCCAACGGACTACAGTAACATTCAGTACTTC.

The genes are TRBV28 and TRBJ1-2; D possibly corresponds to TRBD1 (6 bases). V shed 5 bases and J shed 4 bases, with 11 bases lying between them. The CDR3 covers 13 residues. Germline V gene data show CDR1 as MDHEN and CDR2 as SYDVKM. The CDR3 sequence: CASSQGKSYGYTF. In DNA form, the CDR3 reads TGTGCCAGCAGTCAGGGGAAAAGCTATGGCTACACCTTC.

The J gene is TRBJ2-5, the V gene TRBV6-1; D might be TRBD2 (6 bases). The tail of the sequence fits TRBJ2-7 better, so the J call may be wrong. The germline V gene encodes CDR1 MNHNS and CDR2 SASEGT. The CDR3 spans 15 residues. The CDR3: CASSEFGGIAYEQYF. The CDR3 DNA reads TGTGCCAGCAGTGAATTTGGGGGGATCGCCTACGAGCAGTACTTC.

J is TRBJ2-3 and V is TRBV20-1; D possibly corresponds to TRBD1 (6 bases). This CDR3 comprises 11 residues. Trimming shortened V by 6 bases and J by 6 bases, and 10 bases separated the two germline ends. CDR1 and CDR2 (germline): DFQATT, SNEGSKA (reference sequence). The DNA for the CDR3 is TGCAGTGCCCAGGGGTGGGATACGCAGTATTTT. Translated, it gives CSAQGWDTQYF.